Below, 27 T cell receptor beta chains from the same sample are listed, as sequenced in a study of control samples from healthy donors and cancer patients. This table comes from immunoSEQ multiplex PCR, and its TCRdb copy is limited to in-frame clones, with some not included. The data show 150,000 or so clones, approximately 94% seen once. The specimen sequenced was blood. These receptors were taken from a young man in good health.

The V call is TRBV11-3, the J call TRBJ2-1; tentatively, D is TRBD1 (5 bases). This CDR3 is 13 amino acids long. Germline-derived CDR1 and CDR2 are SGHNT and YENEEA. The V end lost 6 bases, the J end lost 2 bases, and 8 bases lay between the germline ends. In nucleotides, the CDR3 is TGTGCCAGCAGTCTAGGGGCCTACAATGAGCAGTTCTTC. Its protein is CASSLGAYNEQFF.

This clone was picked up one time. The V call is TRBV7-9, the J call TRBJ2-5; tentatively, D is TRBD2 (6 bases). Germline loops: CDR1 SEHNR, CDR2 FQNEAQ (reference sequence). The CDR3 contains 13 residues. V lost 3 bases to trimming and J lost 4 bases, with 9 bases between them. The CDR3 DNA follows: TGTGCCAGCAGCTTTACGGGGGTAGAGACCCAGTACTTC. As protein: CASSFTGVETQYF.

The chain has TRBV13 and TRBJ2-1, with TRBD2 identical over 9 bases. Germline CDR1 PRHDT, CDR2 FYEKMQ (reference sequence). Germline trimming cut 5 bases from V and 9 bases from J; bases unmatched to any gene: 14. This CDR3 has 16 residues. The CDR3 loop reads CASSLIASGMHSEQFF. The CDR3, as DNA: TGTGCCAGCAGCCTTATTGCTAGCGGGATGCACAGTGAGCAGTTCTTC.

This clone has only a few counts. The V call is TRBV18, the J call TRBJ1-5; D unclear. CDR3 size: 13 residues. CDR1 and CDR2 (germline): KGHSH, LQKENI. V was cut by 2 bases and J by 6 bases, with 8 bases left in between. The CDR3 sequence is CASSPEMSQPQHF. The DNA for the CDR3 is TGTGCCAGCTCACCAGAGATGTCTCAGCCCCAGCATTTT.

The CDR3 DNA follows: TGTGCCACCAGTCCAATAGCGGGGGAAACTGGAAACACCATATATTTT. Its protein is CATSPIAGETGNTIYF. The chain has TRBV24-1 and TRBJ1-3; D possibly corresponds to TRBD1 (5 bases). Germline V gene sequence: CDR1 KGHDR, CDR2 SFDVKD. The CDR3 is made up of 16 amino acids. The V and J ends lost 6 bases and 2 bases respectively, with 16 bases between them.

J is TRBJ2-5 and V is TRBV7-2; TRBD2 matches at 7 bases. Germline lookup yields CDR1 SGHTA and CDR2 FQGNSA. After removal of 3 bases from V and 1 base from J, the junction contained 5 bases not matched to a gene. The CDR3 is 15 amino acids. This CDR3 is CASSLISGPQETQYF. For the CDR3, the DNA is TGTGCCAGCAGCTTGATTAGCGGGCCCCAAGAGACCCAGTACTTC.

The chain uses TRBV3-1 (or the pseudogene TRBV3-2) and TRBJ2-3; TRBD2 aligns across 9 bases. The CDR3 loop spans 19 amino acids. The V and J ends lost 0 bases and 5 bases, in that order; junction bases with no gene match: 15. The germline V gene has CDR1 LGHDT and CDR2 YNNKEL (reference sequence). The CDR3 coding sequence is TGTGCCAGCAGCCAAGATATGCGGGGGGGGTATTTTCTTAGAGATACGCAGTATTTT. It codes for CASSQDMRGGYFLRDTQYF.

The chain has TRBV21-1 and TRBJ2-7; TRBD2 is the table's D call, not checked against the DNA. TRBV21-1 is a pseudogene. This CDR3 contains 14 residues. CDR3 protein: CASSTPGLQSEQYF. The CDR3 DNA reads as TGTGCCAGCAGCACCCCGGGACTCCAATCCGAGCAGTACTTC.

The chain links TRBV11-3 to TRBJ2-1; 10 bases map to TRBD2. V shed 2 bases and J 3 bases; nucleotides not matched to a gene: 1. CDR3 size: 15 residues. CDR1 and CDR2 (germline): SGHNT, YENEEA. In DNA, the CDR3 is TGTGCCAGCAGCTTATGGACTAGCGGCTACAATGAGCAGTTCTTC. As protein: CASSLWTSGYNEQFF. Full variable domain (outside the CDR3, taken from reference TRBV11-3 and TRBJ2-1): EAGVVQSPRYKIIEKKQPVAFWCNPISGHNTLYWYLQNLGQGPELLIRYENEEAVDDSQLPKDRFSAERLKGVDSTLKIQPAELGDSAVYLCASSLWTSGYNEQFFGPGTRLTVL.

The CDR3 loop reads CASSSRTAYEQYF. CDR3 in DNA: TGTGCCAGCAGCTCGAGGACAGCCTACGAGCAGTACTTC. The rearrangement uses TRBV11-2 and TRBJ2-7; D perhaps matches TRBD1 (6 bases). The length of the CDR3 is 13 residues. The germline CDR1 and CDR2 sequences are SGHAT and FQNNGV. Deletions cut 4 bases from V and 2 bases from J, with 9 bases between.

This chain uses TRBV29-1 with TRBJ2-3; either TRBD1 or TRBD2 may fit D (5 bases each). Looked up from germline, CDR1 is SQVTM and CDR2 is ANQGSEA. The CDR3 extends over 11 amino acids. Trimming took 8 bases from V and 2 from J, leaving 8 bases between them. The CDR3, as DNA: TGCAGCCTAGGGACCACAGATACGCAGTATTTT. As protein: CSLGTTDTQYF.

The rearrangement uses TRBV4-1 and TRBJ2-2, with D unclear. CDR3 length equals 13 residues. Germline-derived CDR1 and CDR2 are MGHRA and YSYEKL. The V and J ends lost 3 bases and 9 bases respectively, with 11 bases between them. The CDR3 DNA sequence: TGCGCCAGCAGCCAGTTGTCTTCCAGGGAGCTGTTTTTT. It specifies CASSQLSSRELFF.

This clone showed up just once. The rearrangement joins TRBV4-2 to TRBJ1-2; no firm D call. Trimming took 0 bases from V and 6 from J, leaving 20 bases between them. CDR1 is LGHNA and CDR2 is YNFKEQ in the germline V gene. The CDR3 contains 17 residues. CDR3 region: CASSQESGGFYKDGYTF. The CDR3 nucleotides read TGTGCCAGCAGCCAAGAATCTGGAGGGTTTTATAAGGATGGCTACACCTTC.

The chain recombines TRBV6-5 with TRBJ2-1, with 7 bases identical to TRBD1. V was pared by 6 bases and J by 4 bases, with 9 bases of the junction left unmatched. This CDR3 has 15 amino acids. Germline V gene lookup returns CDR1 MNHEY and CDR2 SVGAGI. Here the CDR3 reads CASRGTESPYNEQFF. Written as DNA, the CDR3 is TGTGCCAGCAGGGGGACAGAGAGCCCGTACAATGAGCAGTTCTTC.

The genes are TRBV4-3 and TRBJ2-1; 9 positions agree with TRBD1. Trimming cost V 3 bases and J 7 bases; bases outside gene matches: 13. The germline gives CDR1 LGHNA, CDR2 YSLEER. The CDR3 length is 17 residues. This CDR3 is CASSQGDRASIGNEQFF. Here the CDR3 DNA reads TGCGCCAGCAGCCAGGGGGACAGGGCGTCAATCGGGAATGAGCAGTTCTTC.

V and J are TRBV12-3 or TRBV12-4 and TRBJ1-2, with no clear D. The CDR3 runs 13 residues. V lost 3 bases and J lost 4, with 9 bases in between. This CDR3 is CASSFPVGYGYTF. DNA for the CDR3: TGTGCCAGCAGTTTCCCAGTCGGCTATGGCTACACCTTC.

This chain links TRBV2 with TRBJ2-7, with a weak D call TRBD1 (7 bases). In germline, CDR1 is SNHLY, CDR2 FYNNEI. This CDR3 spans 15 amino acids. V was trimmed by 8 bases and J by 1 base, leaving 18 bases between them. CDR3 sequence reads: CASAHGGTASYEQYF. The DNA of the CDR3 is TGTGCCAGCGCCCATGGCGGGACAGCATCCTACGAGCAGTACTTC.

The gene calls are TRBV7-8 and TRBJ1-1; D call uncertain. V dropped 1 base and J dropped 7 bases, with 10 bases sitting between them. Germline assignment: CDR1 SGHVS and CDR2 FQNEAQ. The CDR3 has 13 amino acids. Here the CDR3 reads CASSLGKGIEAFF. The DNA for the CDR3 is TGTGCCAGCAGCTTAGGGAAGGGTATTGAAGCTTTCTTT.

This sequence joins TRBV6-5 and TRBJ1-2, with 10 bases that match TRBD1. V lost 1 base to trimming and J lost 5 bases; unmatched junction nucleotides: 4. The CDR3 has 15 residues. The germline CDR1 and CDR2 sequences are MNHEY and SVGAGI. CDR3 protein: CASSYYRTGGYGYTF. The CDR3 DNA sequence: TGTGCCAGCAGTTACTATCGGACAGGGGGTTATGGCTACACCTTC.

This chain joins TRBV7-2 and TRBJ2-5; TRBD2 agrees at 13 bases. The CDR3 length is 15 residues. The V and J ends lost 5 bases and 5 bases, in that order; junction bases with no gene match: 5. The germline V gene has CDR1 SGHTA and CDR2 FQGNSA. The CDR3 DNA follows: TGTGCCAGCAGCCCTGGGACTAGCGGGGTCGAGACCCAGTACTTC. Encoded protein: CASSPGTSGVETQYF.

The genes are TRBV7-8 and TRBJ1-3; 7 nucleotides line up with TRBD1. With 0 bases clipped from V and 0 bases from J, the junction kept 2 bases outside the gene matches. Per the germline V gene, CDR1 is SGHVS and CDR2 is FQNEAQ. CDR3 size: 16 residues. CDR3 in amino acids: CASSLAQGTSGNTIYF. The CDR3 bases are TGTGCCAGCAGCTTAGCACAGGGGACCTCTGGAAACACCATATATTTT.

The rearrangement links TRBV11-3 to TRBJ2-1; no clear D. The CDR3 has 12 amino acids. The V gene's germline CDR1 is SGHNT and CDR2 YENEEA. Trimming took 1 base from V and 5 from J, leaving 3 bases between them. The CDR3 reads CASSLADNEQFF. For the CDR3, the DNA is TGTGCCAGCAGCTTAGCCGACAATGAGCAGTTCTTC.

This chain uses TRBV3-1 (or the pseudogene TRBV3-2) with TRBJ1-1; no clear D. The CDR3 runs 12 residues. The V end lost 4 bases, the J end lost 5 bases, and 8 bases lay between the germline ends. The germline V gene encodes CDR1 LGHDT and CDR2 YNNKEL (reference sequence). For the CDR3, the DNA is TGTGCCAGCAGCCCACCGGGGACTGAAGCTTTCTTT. It translates to CASSPPGTEAFF.

The gene calls are TRBV4-1 and TRBJ2-5, with D possibly TRBD2 on 5 matching bases. The CDR3 is made up of 16 amino acids. Trimming left V 4 bases short and J 1 base short, with 16 bases between. Germline CDR1 is MGHRA and CDR2 is YSYEKL. CDR3 protein: CASSREGAARQETQYF. The CDR3 bases are TGCGCCAGCAGCCGAGAGGGCGCCGCGCGCCAAGAGACCCAGTACTTC.

The rearrangement uses TRBV4-2 and TRBJ1-3; D gene uncertain. V lost 0 bases and J 1 base, leaving 10 bases between the germline ends. CDR3 length: 16 amino acids. In germline, CDR1 is LGHNA, CDR2 YNFKEQ. The CDR3 coding sequence is TGTGCCAGCAGCCAAGATTCGACTGTTTCTGGAAACACCATATATTTT. Protein sequence: CASSQDSTVSGNTIYF.

This clone was seen a single time. The V gene is TRBV9, the J gene TRBJ2-1, with D maybe TRBD2 (5 bases). Germline V CDR1 and CDR2: SGDLS, YYNGEE. V was clipped by 4 bases and J by 0 bases, with 14 bases between them. The CDR3 runs to 16 residues. CDR3 amino acids: CASSPGGPGSYNEQFF. DNA for the CDR3: TGTGCCAGCAGCCCAGGCGGGCCGGGCTCCTACAATGAGCAGTTCTTC. Based on the CDR3 plus reference TRBV9 and TRBJ2-1, the full variable domain is DSGVTQTPKHLITATGQRVTLRCSPRSGDLSVYWYQQSLDQGLQFLIQYYNGEERAKGNILERFSAQQFPDLHSELNLSSLELGDSALYFCASSPGGPGSYNEQFFGPGTRLTVL.

The chain combines TRBV5-4 with TRBJ1-1; D gene ambiguous. Germline V gives CDR1 SGHNT, CDR2 YYREEE (reference sequence). V lost 9 bases, J lost 6 bases, and 21 bases lay in between. CDR3 length: 14 amino acids. The CDR3 DNA reads as TGTGCCATCTCGAACCCCGAAGGCCCCGCTGAAGCTTTCTTT. Its translation: CAISNPEGPAEAFF.